This T cell receptor beta chain was obtained from a study of molecular identifiers for immune sequencing clone quantification. Using a CD8+CD4-CCR7+CD45RA+ phenotype, naive CD8 T cells were sorted. The junction had 11 bases not matched to a gene; V was cut back by 5 bases and J by 3 bases. The CDR3 length is 18 residues. Germline V lookup: CDR1 SEHNR, CDR2 FQNEAQ (reference sequence). Preparation of the bulk TCR libraries relied on previously described methods and listed TCR primers. TCRdb itself ran the PCR reads through MiXCR, one entry per CDR3 protein. The sample holds approximately 630,000 distinct CDR3 sequences, around 25% seen once. This clonotype came up many times.

The source is a human donor in good health. Some libraries in this study had Jurkat cell RNA spiked in. The chain has TRBV7-9 and TRBJ2-2, with 11 bases identical to TRBD2. The specimen was naive CD8+ T cells from blood, with Jurkat cell RNA spiked in. As to subset: FACS-sorted CD8+CD4-CCR7+CD45RA+ naive T cells. CDR3 DNA: TGTGCCAGCAGCCCTCGACTAGCGGGAAGAGTGGACACCGGGGAGCTGTTTTTT. Translating it yields CASSPRLAGRVDTGELFF.